A single sample gave rise to the 12 T cell receptor beta chains below, sequenced in a study of blood T cells in healthy people across ages. Primers used in a second PCR of about 7 to 12 cycles were a sample-barcoded 5' primer and a J-beta primer mix. TCRdb re-called the 5' RACE reads through MiXCR, storing one row per CDR3 protein. The sample yields 1.5 million to 2 million distinct CDR3 sequences, 49% seen once. Sample: blood. Receptors originate from a woman aged 40 to 55 in good health.

The sample holds a few counts of this clonotype. The chain recombines TRBV4-3 with TRBJ2-1, with D perhaps matching TRBD2 (6 bases). Germline-derived CDR1 and CDR2 are LGHNA and YSLEER. CDR3 length equals 14 residues. V was pared by 3 bases and J by 6 bases, with 12 bases between. The CDR3 spells CASSQEMTSNEQFF. DNA of the CDR3: TGCGCCAGCAGCCAGGAGATGACTAGCAATGAGCAGTTCTTC.

This clonotype was detected only a few times. V and J are TRBV5-1 and TRBJ2-1, with D hard to call. The CDR3 spans 15 residues. The V and J ends lost 4 bases and 7 bases respectively, with 18 bases between them. Germline assignment: CDR1 SGHRS and CDR2 YFSETQ. The CDR3 nucleotides are TGCGCCAGCAGCACGGCGACTCCCTGGGGTAATGAGCAGTTCTTC. Amino acid sequence: CASSTATPWGNEQFF.

This chain uses TRBV7-2 with TRBJ2-7, with D perhaps assigned TRBD1 or TRBD2 (7 bases each). Trimming stripped 1 base from V and 3 bases from J, with 16 bases between. This CDR3 is built from 16 residues. Germline V gene sequence: CDR1 SGHTA, CDR2 FQGNSA. The DNA for the CDR3 is TGTGCCAGCAGCTTAGTATCAGGGGGGGCTAACTACGAGCAGTACTTC. This gives the protein CASSLVSGGANYEQYF.

The table lists this clonotype with a few counts. This sequence joins TRBV28 and TRBJ1-1, with D hard to call. The length of the CDR3 is 11 residues. Trimming removed 5 bases from V and 10 bases from J, with 11 bases in between. Germline V CDR1 and CDR2: MDHEN, SYDVKM. The CDR3 DNA reads as TGTGCCAGCAGTAATACTGGGAGAGCTTTCTTT. Encoded protein: CASSNTGRAFF.

V and J are TRBV27 and TRBJ2-2; 10 bases fit TRBD2. The V segment lost 4 bases and the J segment 5 bases; nucleotides outside the gene matches: 7. From germline, CDR1 is MNHEY and CDR2 SMNVEV (reference sequence). The CDR3 sequence is 16 residues long. The CDR3 bases are TGTGCCAGCAGTTACCCTAGCGGGGGAGGTACCGGGGAGCTGTTTTTT. This sequence encodes CASSYPSGGGTGELFF.

This clonotype was detected only once. The V and J genes are TRBV20-1 and TRBJ2-3; D unresolved. This CDR3 contains 16 residues. The V end was cut by 1 base, the J end by 2 bases, with 16 bases between. CDR1 DFQATT and CDR2 SNEGSKA come from the germline V gene (reference sequence). The CDR3 DNA sequence: TGCAGTGCTAGAGCGTGGGAAAGGACCAACACAGATACGCAGTATTTT. Its protein product is CSARAWERTNTDTQYF.

With respect to this clonotype: One end of the junction fails to match germline, which may point to a read error. The rearrangement uses TRBV7-2 and TRBJ2-7; maybe TRBD2 (5 bases). The CDR3 sequence is 14 residues long. CDR1 SGHTA and CDR2 FQGNSA come from the germline V gene. The CDR3 nucleotides are TGTGCCAGCAGCTTCCGTGGGAGCTCCTGCGAGCAGTACTTC. Amino acids: CASSFRGSSCEQYF.

This clonotype has only a few counts. V is TRBV28 and J is TRBJ2-5; 7 nucleotides align to TRBD1. The length of the CDR3 is 12 residues. Trimming cost V 10 bases and J 4 bases; bases outside gene matches: 6. Germline CDR1 reads MDHEN; CDR2 reads SYDVKM. In nucleotides, the CDR3 is TGTGCCACCAGCAGGGGGATAGAGACCCAGTACTTC. Translation: CATSRGIETQYF. The whole variable domain, remainder taken from reference TRBV28 and TRBJ2-5, is DVKVTQSSRYLVKRTGEKVFLECVQDMDHENMFWYRQDPGLGLRLIYFSYDVKMKEKGDIPEGYSVSREKKERFSLILESASTNQTSMYLCATSRGIETQYFGPGTRLLVL.

V and J are TRBV7-2 and TRBJ2-7; 9 bases agree with TRBD1. The CDR3 sequence is 15 residues long. Germline V gene sequence: CDR1 SGHTA, CDR2 FQGNSA. Germline trimming cut 5 bases from V and 5 bases from J; bases unmatched to any gene: 10. CDR3 loop: CASSTKRDRDHEQYF. The CDR3 DNA sequence: TGTGCCAGCAGCACGAAAAGGGACAGGGACCACGAGCAGTACTTC.

V gene TRBV7-9 combines with J gene TRBJ2-3; 8 bases line up with TRBD2. Germline V gene lookup returns CDR1 SEHNR and CDR2 FQNEAQ (reference sequence). The CDR3 spans 15 residues. The trim removed 5 bases at V and 14 bases at J, leaving 18 bases unmatched. The CDR3 DNA is TGTGCCAGCAGCCCAGGTGATAGCGGGGACTATAGTGGGTATTTT. It encodes CASSPGDSGDYSGYF.

V gene TRBV4-3 combines with J gene TRBJ1-5; D is perhaps TRBD1 (6 bases). The CDR3 has 15 amino acids. Trimming stripped 2 bases from V and 4 bases from J, with 12 bases between. Germline V lookup: CDR1 LGHNA, CDR2 YSLEER. In DNA form, the CDR3 reads TGCGCCAGCAGCCAAAACCGGGACACTAATCAGCCCCAGCATTTT. This translates into CASSQNRDTNQPQHF.

This clonotype has just a few counts. The CDR3 sequence: CASSSNPPYNEQFF. The CDR3 nucleotides are TGCGCCAGCAGCTCAAACCCCCCCTACAATGAGCAGTTCTTC. The rearrangement uses TRBV5-1 and TRBJ2-1; D is ambiguous. Trimming took 3 bases from V and 2 from J, leaving 9 bases between them. Looked up from germline, CDR1 is SGHRS and CDR2 is YFSETQ. CDR3 size: 14 residues.